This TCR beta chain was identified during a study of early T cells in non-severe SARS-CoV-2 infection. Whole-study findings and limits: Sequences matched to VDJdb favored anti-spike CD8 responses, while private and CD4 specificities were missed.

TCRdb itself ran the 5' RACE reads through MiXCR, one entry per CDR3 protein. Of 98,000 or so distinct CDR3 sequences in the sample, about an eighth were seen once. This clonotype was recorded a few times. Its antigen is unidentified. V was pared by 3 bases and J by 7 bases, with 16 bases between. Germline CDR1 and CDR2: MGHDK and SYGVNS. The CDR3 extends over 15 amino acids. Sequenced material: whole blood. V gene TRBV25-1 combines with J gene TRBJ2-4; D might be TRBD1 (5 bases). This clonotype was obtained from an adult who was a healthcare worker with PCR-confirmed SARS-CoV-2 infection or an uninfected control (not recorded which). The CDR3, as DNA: TGTGCCAGCAGTGATCCCGGCGTCCCAGGGAACATTCAGTACTTC. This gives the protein CASSDPGVPGNIQYF.